The TCR beta chain under discussion was sequenced for a study of shared clonotypes between healthy human individuals (dated by TCRdb to 2020 to 2021). Context from the whole study: The cohort included three men and a couple of women between 18 and 49 years of age. Between about 0.8 and 9.5 billion PBMCs per donor were obtained by leukapheresis. Different laboratories and diverse techniques were used to prepare libraries and sequence TCR repertoires, to increase sequencing depth and limit assay-specific biases. To estimate repertoire size and how much clonotypes are shared between individuals, the study performed deep sequencing of blood TCR repertoires from a handful of healthy adults. For each donor, CD4 naive and CD4 memory were each run on three plates, CD8 naive on two plates, and CD8 memory on one plate.

On the study overall, not on this receptor specifically: Incomplete sequencing was indicated by rarefaction of sorted-subset datasets, despite the large sequencing depth. Sampling was restricted to blood, and TCR repertoires in tissues likely differ from the TCR repertoires found in blood. Larger estimated clonotype richness was generally found for naive subsets than for memory subsets. Across a few donors, around 5% of naive CD4, over 3% of naive CD8, about 2% of memory CD4, and 0.3% to 0.45% of memory CD8 clonotypes were shared. Pairwise subsampling indicated that sequencing depth was expected to affect the degree of clonotype sharing among donors. Compared with non-shared clonotypes, the clonotypes found in all four sorted-subset donors had higher generation probabilities. The genetic and exposure-history diversity represented was limited by the small number of donors.

V trim: 5 bases; J trim: 3 bases; unmatched bases: 9. CDR1 and CDR2, per the germline V gene (reference sequence), are PRHDT and FYEKMQ. Including the terminal cysteine and phenylalanine, the CDR3 comprises 17 residues. The sequence is cut down to CDR3 DNA, 51 bases in frame from base 1. A word on this clone: It lacks a known antigen. No quality values exist for individual bases; no much larger clone is one base distant.

Using the deep immunoSEQ assay, multiplex PCR amplified TCR CDR3 regions from genomic DNA. Extracted genomic DNA from each cell subset was spread evenly across all wells of several immunoSEQ 96-well plates, with each plate serving as a replicate. For sorted subsets, each replicate PCR was loaded with 200 ng genomic DNA, equivalent to 30,000 or so T cell genomes. Purified libraries were measured with a Qubit 3.0 fluorometer, size-checked on a Bioanalyzer 2100, and measured again with the KAPA Library Quantification kit. Every immunoSEQ 96-well plate was sequenced on a separate single-read 150-cycle Illumina NextSeq 550 flow cell. In the authors' own workflow: The immunoSEQ output contained only junctional sequences without quality scores, so filtering could not match that applied to full-length reads. To assign V/J genes and CDR3, sequences were annotated using PyIR, a Python wrapper for IgBLAST v1.9, with IMGT germline references. Reads with weak V/J assignments (E-value above 1e-6), missing CDR3, stop codons, out-of-frame junctions, or ambiguous translated residues were removed. V3J clonotypes were defined as sequences sharing the same inferred V gene, J gene, and CDR3 amino acid sequence. The percentage overlap between two repertoires was calculated by dividing the number of shared unique clonotypes by the size of the smaller repertoire. Repertoire richness was assessed with RTK rarefaction, the Chao1 estimator, and Recon v2.1 estimates of unobserved clonotypes. OLGA was used to compute generation probabilities for all TCRbeta clonotypes that the gDNA method yielded from a handful of donors. Here the immuneACCESS table is served through TCRdb, limited to in-frame sequences with V and J called. Missing clones are a known gap in these copies; in checked studies unresolved V genes cover under half, and the rest lacks a known reason. The V and J calls and clone size come from that table; D and trimming were worked out from the DNA. In all, the sample holds hundreds of thousands of clones, and about 95% of those were seen once. The top ten clones comprise 0.11% of the sample.

CD8 naive samples consisted of CD45RO-negative cells that were positively selected for CCR7, yielding a CD45RA+CCR7+ population without TemRA cells. The donors were healthy, HIV-negative adults who had no recently reported acute infections or vaccinations. All donors were Caucasian adults living in Nashville, Tennessee, USA. Blood was obtained by leukapheresis, after which PBMCs were separated by Ficoll-Histopaque density gradient centrifugation and cryopreserved in liquid nitrogen vapor phase. Analytical flow cytometry was used to check the purity and quantity of every magnetically sorted T cell population. From each sorted fraction, genomic DNA was isolated and quantified by UV absorbance on a Nanodrop 2000c.

The chain uses TRBV13 and TRBJ2-2, and 10 junctional nucleotides match TRBD2. Source material: naive CD8+ T cells sorted from blood. The cell subset or site label here, explained by the study, means: CD45RA+CCR7+. The receptor was isolated from a woman aged 25 to 39 in good health. The DNA reads as follows: TGTGCCAGCAGCGAACCTCGACTAGCGGGTGACACCGGGGAGCTGTTTTTT. It codes for CASSEPRLAGDTGELFF.